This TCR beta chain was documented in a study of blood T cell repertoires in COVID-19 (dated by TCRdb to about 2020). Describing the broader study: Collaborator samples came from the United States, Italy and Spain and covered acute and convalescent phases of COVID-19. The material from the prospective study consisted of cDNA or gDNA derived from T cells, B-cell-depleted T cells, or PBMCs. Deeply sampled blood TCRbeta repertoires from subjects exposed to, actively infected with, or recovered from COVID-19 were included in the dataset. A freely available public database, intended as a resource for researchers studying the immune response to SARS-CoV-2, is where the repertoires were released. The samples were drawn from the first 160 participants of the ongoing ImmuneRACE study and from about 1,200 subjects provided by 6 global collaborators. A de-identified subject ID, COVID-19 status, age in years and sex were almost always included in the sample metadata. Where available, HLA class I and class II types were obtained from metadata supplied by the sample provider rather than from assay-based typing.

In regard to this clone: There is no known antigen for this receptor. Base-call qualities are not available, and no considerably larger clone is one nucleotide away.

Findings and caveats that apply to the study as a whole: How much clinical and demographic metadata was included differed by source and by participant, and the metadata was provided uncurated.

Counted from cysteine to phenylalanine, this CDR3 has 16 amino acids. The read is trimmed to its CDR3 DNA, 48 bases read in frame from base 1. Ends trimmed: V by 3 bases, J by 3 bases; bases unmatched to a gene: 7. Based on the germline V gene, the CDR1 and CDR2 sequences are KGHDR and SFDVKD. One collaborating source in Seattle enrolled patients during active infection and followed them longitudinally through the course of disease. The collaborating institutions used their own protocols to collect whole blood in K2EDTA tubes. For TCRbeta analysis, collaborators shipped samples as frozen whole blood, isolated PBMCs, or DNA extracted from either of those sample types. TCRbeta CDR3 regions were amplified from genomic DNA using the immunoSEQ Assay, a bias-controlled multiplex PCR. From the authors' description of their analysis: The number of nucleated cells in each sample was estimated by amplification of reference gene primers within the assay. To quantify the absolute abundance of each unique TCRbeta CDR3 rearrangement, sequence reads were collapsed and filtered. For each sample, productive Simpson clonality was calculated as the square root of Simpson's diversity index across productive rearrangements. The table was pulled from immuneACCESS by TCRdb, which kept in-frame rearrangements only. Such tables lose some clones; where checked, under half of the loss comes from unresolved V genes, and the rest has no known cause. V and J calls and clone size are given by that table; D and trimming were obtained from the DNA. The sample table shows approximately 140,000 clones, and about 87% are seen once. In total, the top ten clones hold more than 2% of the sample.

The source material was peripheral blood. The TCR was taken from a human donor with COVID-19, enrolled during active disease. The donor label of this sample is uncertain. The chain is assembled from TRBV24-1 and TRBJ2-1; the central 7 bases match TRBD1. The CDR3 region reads CATSDVYRGLYNEQFF. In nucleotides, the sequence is TGTGCCACCAGTGATGTCTACAGGGGCCTCTACAATGAGCAGTTCTTC.